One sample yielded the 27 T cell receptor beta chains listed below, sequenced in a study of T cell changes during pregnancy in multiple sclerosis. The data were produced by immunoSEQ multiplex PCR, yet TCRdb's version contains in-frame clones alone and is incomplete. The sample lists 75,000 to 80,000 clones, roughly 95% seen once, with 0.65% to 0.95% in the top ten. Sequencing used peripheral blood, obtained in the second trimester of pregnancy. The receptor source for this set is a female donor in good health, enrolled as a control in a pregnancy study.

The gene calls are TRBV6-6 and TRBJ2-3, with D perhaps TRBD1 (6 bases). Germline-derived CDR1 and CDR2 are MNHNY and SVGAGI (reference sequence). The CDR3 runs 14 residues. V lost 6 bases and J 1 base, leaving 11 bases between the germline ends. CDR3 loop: CASRSGGRTDTQYF. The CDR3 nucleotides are TGTGCCAGCAGAAGTGGGGGCCGCACAGATACGCAGTATTTT.

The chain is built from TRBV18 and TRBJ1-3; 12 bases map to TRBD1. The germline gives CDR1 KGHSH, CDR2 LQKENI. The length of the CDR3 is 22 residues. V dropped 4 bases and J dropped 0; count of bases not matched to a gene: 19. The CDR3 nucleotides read TGTGCCAGCTCACGTTTACCGGGACAGGGGGCATCTGATCGTAGCTCTGGAAACACCATATATTTT. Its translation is CASSRLPGQGASDRSSGNTIYF.

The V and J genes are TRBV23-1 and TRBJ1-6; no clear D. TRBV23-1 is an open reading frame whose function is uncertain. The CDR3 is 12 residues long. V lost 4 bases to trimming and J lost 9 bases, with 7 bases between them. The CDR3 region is CASSPPSSPLHF. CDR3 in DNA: TGCGCCAGCAGTCCTCCCTCTTCACCCCTCCACTTT.

The CDR3 DNA is TGTGCCAGTAGTATAGGGGCAACCACACCTTACAATGAGCAGTTCTTC. Amino acids: CASSIGATTPYNEQFF. This sequence joins TRBV19 and TRBJ2-1; no clear D gene. Germline CDR1 LNHDA, CDR2 SQIVND (reference sequence). This CDR3 contains 16 residues. V was cut by 1 base and J by 4 bases, with 14 bases left in between.

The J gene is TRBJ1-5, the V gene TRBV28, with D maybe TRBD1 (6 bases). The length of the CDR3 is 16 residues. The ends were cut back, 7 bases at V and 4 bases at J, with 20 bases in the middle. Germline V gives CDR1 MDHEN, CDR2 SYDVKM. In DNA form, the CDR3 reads TGTGCCAGCACCCTAGAAGGACAGTGGAGGAATCAGCCCCAGCATTTT. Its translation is CASTLEGQWRNQPQHF.

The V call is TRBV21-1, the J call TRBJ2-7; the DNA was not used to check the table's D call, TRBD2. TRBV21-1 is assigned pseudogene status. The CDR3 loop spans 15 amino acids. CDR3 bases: TGTGCCAGCAGCATACTCATCGGGGGAGCCTACGAGCAGTACTTC. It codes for CASSILIGGAYEQYF.

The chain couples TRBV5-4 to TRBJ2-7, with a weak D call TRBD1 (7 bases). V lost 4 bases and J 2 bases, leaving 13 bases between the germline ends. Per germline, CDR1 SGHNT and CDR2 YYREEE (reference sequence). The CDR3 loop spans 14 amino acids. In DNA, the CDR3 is TGTGCCAGCAGCCTAGGGGGGACAGCCTACGAGCAGTACTTC. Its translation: CASSLGGTAYEQYF.

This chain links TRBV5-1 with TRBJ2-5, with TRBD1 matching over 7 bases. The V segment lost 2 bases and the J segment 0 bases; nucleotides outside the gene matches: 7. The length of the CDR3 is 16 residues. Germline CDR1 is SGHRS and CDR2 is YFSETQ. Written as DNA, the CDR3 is TGCGCCAGCAGCTTTGGGACAGTCTACTACCAAGAGACCCAGTACTTC. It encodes CASSFGTVYYQETQYF.

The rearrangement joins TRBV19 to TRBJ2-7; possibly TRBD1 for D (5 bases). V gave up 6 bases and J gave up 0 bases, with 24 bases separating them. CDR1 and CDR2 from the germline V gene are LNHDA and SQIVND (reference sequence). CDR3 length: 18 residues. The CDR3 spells CASSRKEPATGNSYEQYF. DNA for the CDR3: TGTGCCAGTAGCCGCAAGGAGCCCGCAACAGGCAACTCCTACGAGCAGTACTTC.

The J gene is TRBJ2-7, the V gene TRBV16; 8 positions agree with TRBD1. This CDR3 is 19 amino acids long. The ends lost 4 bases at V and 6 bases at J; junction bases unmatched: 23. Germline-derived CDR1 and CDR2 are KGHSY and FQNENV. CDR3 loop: CASSRPPGQGSRTPGEQYF. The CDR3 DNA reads TGTGCCAGCAGCCGTCCACCTGGACAGGGCTCTAGAACTCCGGGCGAGCAGTACTTC.

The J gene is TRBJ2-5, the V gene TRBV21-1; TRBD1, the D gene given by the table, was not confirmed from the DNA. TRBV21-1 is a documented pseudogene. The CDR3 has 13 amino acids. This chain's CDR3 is CASSRVTGETQYF. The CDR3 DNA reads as TGTGCCAGCAGCAGGGTGACAGGGGAGACCCAGTACTTC.

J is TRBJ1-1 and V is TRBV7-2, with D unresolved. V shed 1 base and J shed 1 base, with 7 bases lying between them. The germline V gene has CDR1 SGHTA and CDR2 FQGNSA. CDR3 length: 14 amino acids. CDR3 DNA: TGTGCCAGCAGCTTAGGTCTGAGGAACACTGAAGCTTTCTTT. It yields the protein CASSLGLRNTEAFF. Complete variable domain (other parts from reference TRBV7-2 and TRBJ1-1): GAGVSQSPSNKVTEKGKDVELRCDPISGHTALYWYRQSLGQGLEFLIYFQGNSAPDKSGLPSDRFSAERTGGSVSTLTIQRTQQEDSAVYLCASSLGLRNTEAFFGQGTRLTVV.

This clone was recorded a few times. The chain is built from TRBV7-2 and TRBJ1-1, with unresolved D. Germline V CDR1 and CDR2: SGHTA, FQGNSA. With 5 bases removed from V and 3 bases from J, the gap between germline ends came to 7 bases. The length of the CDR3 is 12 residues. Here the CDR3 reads CASSQWHTEAFF. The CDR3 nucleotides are TGTGCCAGCAGCCAATGGCACACTGAAGCTTTCTTT.

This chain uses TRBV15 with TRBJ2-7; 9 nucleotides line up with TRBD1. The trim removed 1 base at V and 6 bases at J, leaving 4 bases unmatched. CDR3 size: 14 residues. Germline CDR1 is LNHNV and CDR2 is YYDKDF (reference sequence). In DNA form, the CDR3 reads TGTGCCACCAGCAGAGGGGGACAGGGAAGCGAGCAGTACTTC. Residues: CATSRGGQGSEQYF.

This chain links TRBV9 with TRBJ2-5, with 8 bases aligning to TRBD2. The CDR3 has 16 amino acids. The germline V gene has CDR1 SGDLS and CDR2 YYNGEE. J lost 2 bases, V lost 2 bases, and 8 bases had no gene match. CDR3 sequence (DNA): TGTGCCAGCAGCGTGGGGGCGGGGGGCCTTCAAGAGACCCAGTACTTC. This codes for CASSVGAGGLQETQYF.

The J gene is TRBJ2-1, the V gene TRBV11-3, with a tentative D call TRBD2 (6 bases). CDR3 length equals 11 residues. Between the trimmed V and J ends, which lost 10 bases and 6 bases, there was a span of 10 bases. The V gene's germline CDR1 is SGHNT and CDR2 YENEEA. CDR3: CATGGFNEQFF. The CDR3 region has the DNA TGTGCCACCGGAGGGTTCAATGAGCAGTTCTTC.

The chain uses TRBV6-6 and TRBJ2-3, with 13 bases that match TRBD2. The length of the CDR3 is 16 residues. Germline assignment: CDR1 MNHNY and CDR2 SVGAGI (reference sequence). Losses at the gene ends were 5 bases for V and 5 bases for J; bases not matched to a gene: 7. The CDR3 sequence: CASSKTSGGQVDTQYF. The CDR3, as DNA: TGTGCCAGCAGTAAGACTAGCGGGGGGCAGGTAGATACGCAGTATTTT.

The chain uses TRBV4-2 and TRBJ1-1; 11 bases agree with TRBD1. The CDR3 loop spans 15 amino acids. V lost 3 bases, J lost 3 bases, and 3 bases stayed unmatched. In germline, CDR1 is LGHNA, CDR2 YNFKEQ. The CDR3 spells CASSQGDRGYTEAFF. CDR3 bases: TGTGCCAGCAGCCAGGGGGACAGGGGGTACACTGAAGCTTTCTTT.

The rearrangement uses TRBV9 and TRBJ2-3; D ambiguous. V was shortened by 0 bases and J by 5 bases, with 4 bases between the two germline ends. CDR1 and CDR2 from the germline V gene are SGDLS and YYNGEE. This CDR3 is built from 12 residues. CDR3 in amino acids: CASSVAQDTQYF. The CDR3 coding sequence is TGTGCCAGCAGCGTAGCCCAAGATACGCAGTATTTT. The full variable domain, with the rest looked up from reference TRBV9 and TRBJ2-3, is DSGVTQTPKHLITATGQRVTLRCSPRSGDLSVYWYQQSLDQGLQFLIQYYNGEERAKGNILERFSAQQFPDLHSELNLSSLELGDSALYFCASSVAQDTQYFGPGTRLTVL.

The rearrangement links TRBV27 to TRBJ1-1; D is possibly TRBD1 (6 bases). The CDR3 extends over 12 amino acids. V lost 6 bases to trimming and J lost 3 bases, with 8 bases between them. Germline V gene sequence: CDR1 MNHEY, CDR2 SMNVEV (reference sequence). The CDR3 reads CASRQGHTEAFF. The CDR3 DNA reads TGTGCCAGCAGACAGGGTCACACTGAAGCTTTCTTT.

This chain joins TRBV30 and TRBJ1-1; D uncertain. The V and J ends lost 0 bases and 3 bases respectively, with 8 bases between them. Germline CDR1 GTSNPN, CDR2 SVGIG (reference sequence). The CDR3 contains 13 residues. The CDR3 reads CAWSVMGDTEAFF. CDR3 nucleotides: TGTGCCTGGAGTGTAATGGGAGACACTGAAGCTTTCTTT.

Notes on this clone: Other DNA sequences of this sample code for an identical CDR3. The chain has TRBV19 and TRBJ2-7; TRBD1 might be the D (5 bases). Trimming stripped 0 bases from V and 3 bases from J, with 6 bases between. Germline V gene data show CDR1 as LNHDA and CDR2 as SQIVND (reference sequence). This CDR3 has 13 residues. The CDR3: CASSIDRDYEQYF. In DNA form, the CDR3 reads TGTGCCAGTAGTATAGACAGGGACTACGAGCAGTACTTC. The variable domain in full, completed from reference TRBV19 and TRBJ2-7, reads DGGITQSPKYLFRKEGQNVTLSCEQNLNHDAMYWYRQDPGQGLRLIYYSQIVNDFQKGDIAEGYSVSREKKESFPLTVTSAQKNPTAFYLCASSIDRDYEQYFGPGTRLTVT.

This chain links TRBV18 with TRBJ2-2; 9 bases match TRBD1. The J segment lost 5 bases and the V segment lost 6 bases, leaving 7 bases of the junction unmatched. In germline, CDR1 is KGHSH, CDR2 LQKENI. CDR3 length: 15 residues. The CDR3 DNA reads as TGTGCCAGCTCCCGCGGGACAGGGAAAACCGGGGAGCTGTTTTTT. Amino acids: CASSRGTGKTGELFF.

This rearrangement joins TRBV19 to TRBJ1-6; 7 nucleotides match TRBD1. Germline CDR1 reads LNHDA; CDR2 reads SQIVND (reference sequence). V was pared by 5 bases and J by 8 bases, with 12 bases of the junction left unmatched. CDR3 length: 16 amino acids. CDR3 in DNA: TGTGCCAGTAGTGCTACCGACAGGGCCTTATATTCACCCCTCCACTTT. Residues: CASSATDRALYSPLHF.

The CDR3 here is CASSGTGSGNTIYF. The CDR3 DNA sequence: TGTGCCAGCAGCGGGACAGGGTCGGGAAACACCATATATTTT. This chain joins TRBV7-6 and TRBJ1-3, with TRBD1 matching over 9 bases. CDR1 and CDR2 (germline): SGHVS, FNYEAQ. The trim removed 5 bases at V and 4 bases at J, leaving 3 bases unmatched. The CDR3 sequence is 14 residues long.

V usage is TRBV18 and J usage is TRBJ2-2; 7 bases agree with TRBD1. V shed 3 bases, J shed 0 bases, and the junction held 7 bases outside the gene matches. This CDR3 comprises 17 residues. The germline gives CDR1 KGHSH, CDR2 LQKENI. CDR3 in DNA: TGTGCCAGCTCACCCTATTCGACAGGGACGAACACCGGGGAGCTGTTTTTT. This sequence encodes CASSPYSTGTNTGELFF. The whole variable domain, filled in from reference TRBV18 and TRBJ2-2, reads NAGVMQNPRHLVRRRGQEARLRCSPMKGHSHVYWYRQLPEEGLKFMVYLQKENIIDESGMPKERFSAEFPKEGPSILRIQQVVRGDSAAYFCASSPYSTGTNTGELFFGEGSRLTVL.

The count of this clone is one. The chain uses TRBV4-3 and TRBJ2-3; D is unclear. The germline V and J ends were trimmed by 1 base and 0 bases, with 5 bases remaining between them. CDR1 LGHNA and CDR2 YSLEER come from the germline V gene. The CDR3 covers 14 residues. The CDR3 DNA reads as TGCGCCAGCAGCCAAGGTAGAAGCACAGATACGCAGTATTTT. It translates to CASSQGRSTDTQYF.